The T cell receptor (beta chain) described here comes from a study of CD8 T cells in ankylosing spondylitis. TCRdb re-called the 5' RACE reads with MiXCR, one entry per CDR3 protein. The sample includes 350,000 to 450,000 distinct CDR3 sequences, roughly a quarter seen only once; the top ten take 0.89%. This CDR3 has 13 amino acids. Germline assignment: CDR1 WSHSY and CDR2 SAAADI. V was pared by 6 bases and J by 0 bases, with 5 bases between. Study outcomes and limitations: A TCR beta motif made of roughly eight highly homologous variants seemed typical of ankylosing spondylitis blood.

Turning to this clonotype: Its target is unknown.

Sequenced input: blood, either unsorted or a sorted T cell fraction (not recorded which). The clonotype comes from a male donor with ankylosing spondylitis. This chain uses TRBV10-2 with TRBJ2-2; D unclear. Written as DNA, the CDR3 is TGCGCCAGCAGAGGAACGAACACCGGGGAGCTGTTTTTT. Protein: CASRGTNTGELFF.